This TCR beta chain is drawn from a study of T cell responses to AZD1222 COVID-19 vaccine. This table comes from immunoSEQ multiplex PCR, and its TCRdb copy is limited to in-frame clones, with some not included. The profile shows around 84,000 clones, approximately 85% of them singletons. Study-level points and caveats: No day 14 peak samples; only post-peak repertoires were characterized. Spike-specific TCR breadth and depth rose after two AZD1222 doses. The span of vaccine-associated CD4 TCRs extended across spike, with dominance at 160-218 and 743-854. Clonal diversity was possibly underestimated, and white British individuals and females predominated among donors.

The germline CDR1 and CDR2 sequences are SEHNR and FQNEAQ (reference sequence). The CDR3 consists of 16 residues. Trimming took 1 base from V and 0 from J, leaving 9 bases between them. Points on this clone: Its antigen is currently unknown. The sample has other DNA sequences that encode this CDR3 too.

This clonotype was obtained from an adult in good health. The chain is built from TRBV7-9 and TRBJ1-4; D remains ambiguous. The material was peripheral blood, obtained on day 0 of AZD1222 vaccination. The CDR3 coding sequence is TGTGCCAGCAGCTTAGTTTCCGGAACAACTAATGAAAAACTGTTTTTT. It codes for CASSLVSGTTNEKLFF.